This T cell receptor (beta chain) was retrieved from a study of control samples from healthy donors and cancer patients. Germline loops: CDR1 SGHTA, CDR2 FQGNSA. The CDR3 sequence is 17 residues long. The V end was cut by 1 base, the J end by 3 bases, with 18 bases between. Data came from immunoSEQ multiplex PCR; TCRdb stores just in-frame clones and leaves some out. The table includes approximately 120,000 clones, 90% detected once. The sequence was obtained from a human donor in good health. The donor label of this sample is uncertain. The chain recombines TRBV7-2 with TRBJ1-1; D call uncertain. The sequenced material came from blood. CDR3 amino acids: CASSLEGFGGRDTEAFF. In nucleotides, the CDR3 is TGTGCCAGCAGCTTAGAAGGGTTTGGAGGGAGGGACACTGAAGCTTTCTTT.